This T cell receptor beta chain is from a study of T cells in localized non-small cell lung cancer. Study-wide results and caveats: Exceeding tumor, uninvolved adjacent lung had the highest T cell clonality.

Sequencing was performed with immunoSEQ multiplex PCR; in TCRdb, only in-frame clones are kept and a portion is missing. There are roughly 39,000 clones in the sample; approximately 86% occur only once, and approximately 3.4% lies in the top ten. The table lists this clone with a count of one. Its antigen is undetermined. Trimming at V came to 9 bases and at J to 5 bases, leaving 6 bases not matched to a gene. The germline CDR1 and CDR2 sequences are LNHDA and SQIVND (reference sequence). The CDR3 runs to 13 residues. The V and J genes are TRBV19 and TRBJ1-1; 10 nucleotides match TRBD1. The TCR was taken from a man aged 18 to 49 with stage I lung adenocarcinoma. This specimen consisted of peripheral blood, obtained before any cancer treatment. The CDR3 coding sequence is TGTGCCAGCTCAGACAGGGGGCCTACTGAAGCTTTCTTT. The encoded protein is CASSDRGPTEAFF.